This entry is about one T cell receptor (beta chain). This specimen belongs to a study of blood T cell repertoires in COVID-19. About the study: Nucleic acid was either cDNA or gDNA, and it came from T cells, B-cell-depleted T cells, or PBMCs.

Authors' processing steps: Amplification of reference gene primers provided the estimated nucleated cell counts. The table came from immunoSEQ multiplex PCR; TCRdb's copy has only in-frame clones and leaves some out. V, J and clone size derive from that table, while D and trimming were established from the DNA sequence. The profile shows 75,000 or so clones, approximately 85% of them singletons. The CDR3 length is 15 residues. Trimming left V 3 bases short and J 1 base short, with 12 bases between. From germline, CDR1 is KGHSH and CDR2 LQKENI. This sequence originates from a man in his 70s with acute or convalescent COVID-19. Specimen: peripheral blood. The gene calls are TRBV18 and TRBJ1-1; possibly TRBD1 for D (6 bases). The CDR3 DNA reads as TGTGCCAGCTCACCGCCCGGGACACAGAACACTGAAGCTTTCTTT. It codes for CASSPPGTQNTEAFF.